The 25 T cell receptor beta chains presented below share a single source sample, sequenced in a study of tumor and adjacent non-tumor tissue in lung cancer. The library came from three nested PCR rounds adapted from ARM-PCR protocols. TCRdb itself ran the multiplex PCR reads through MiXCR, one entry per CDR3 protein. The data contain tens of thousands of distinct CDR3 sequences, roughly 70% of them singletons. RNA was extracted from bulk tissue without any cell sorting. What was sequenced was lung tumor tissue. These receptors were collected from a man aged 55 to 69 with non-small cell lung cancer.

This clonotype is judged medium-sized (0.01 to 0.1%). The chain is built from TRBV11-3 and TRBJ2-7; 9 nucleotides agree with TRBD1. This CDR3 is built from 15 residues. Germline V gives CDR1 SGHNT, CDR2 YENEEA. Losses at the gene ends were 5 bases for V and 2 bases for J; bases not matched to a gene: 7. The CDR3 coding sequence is TGTGCCAGCAGCCCCCGGGACAGGGCCGCCTACGAGCAGTACTTC. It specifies CASSPRDRAAYEQYF.

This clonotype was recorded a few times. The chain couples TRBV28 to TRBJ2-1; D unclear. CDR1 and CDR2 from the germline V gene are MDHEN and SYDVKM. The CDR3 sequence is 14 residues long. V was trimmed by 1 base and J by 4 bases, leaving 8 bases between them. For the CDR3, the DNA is TGTGCCAGCAGTTTATCGGCAAGTTACAATGAGCAGTTCTTC. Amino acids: CASSLSASYNEQFF.

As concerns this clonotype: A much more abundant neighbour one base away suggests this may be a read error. The chain's CDR3 is CASSRRSIQNYGYTF. The DNA for the CDR3 is TGTGCCAGCAGCCGAAGGTCTATACAAAACTATGGCTACACCTTC. The rearrangement uses TRBV7-9 and TRBJ1-2; D is unresolved. This CDR3 has 15 amino acids. CDR1 is SEHNR and CDR2 is FQNEAQ in the germline V gene (reference sequence). With 5 bases removed from V and 2 bases from J, the gap between germline ends came to 15 bases. The whole variable domain, filled in from reference TRBV7-9 and TRBJ1-2, reads DTGVSQNPRHKITKRGQNVTFRCDPISEHNRLYWYRQTLGQGPEFLTYFQNEAQLEKSRLLSDRFSAERPKGSFSTLEIQRTEQGDSAMYLCASSRRSIQNYGYTFGSGTRLTVV.

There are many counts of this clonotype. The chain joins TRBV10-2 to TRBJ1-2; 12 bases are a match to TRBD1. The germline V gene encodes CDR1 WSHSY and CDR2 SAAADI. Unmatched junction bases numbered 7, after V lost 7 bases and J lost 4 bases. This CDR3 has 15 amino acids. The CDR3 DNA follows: TGCGCCAGCACCGGGACAGGGGGCATCGGCTATGGCTACACCTTC. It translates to CASTGTGGIGYGYTF.

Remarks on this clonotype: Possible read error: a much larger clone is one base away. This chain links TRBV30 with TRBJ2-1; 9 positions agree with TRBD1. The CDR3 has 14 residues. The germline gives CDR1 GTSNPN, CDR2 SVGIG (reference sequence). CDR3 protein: CAWSVRDRVNEQLF. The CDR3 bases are TGTGCCTGGAGTGTCCGGGACAGGGTCAATGAGCAGTTATTC.

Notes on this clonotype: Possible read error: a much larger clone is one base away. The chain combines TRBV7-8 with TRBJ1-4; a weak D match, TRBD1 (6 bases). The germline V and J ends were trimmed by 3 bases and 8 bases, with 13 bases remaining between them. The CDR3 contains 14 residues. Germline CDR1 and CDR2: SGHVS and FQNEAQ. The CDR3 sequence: CASSFIGGGEKLFF. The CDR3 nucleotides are TGTGCCAGCAGCTTTATAGGGGGGGGCGAAAAACTGTTTTTT.

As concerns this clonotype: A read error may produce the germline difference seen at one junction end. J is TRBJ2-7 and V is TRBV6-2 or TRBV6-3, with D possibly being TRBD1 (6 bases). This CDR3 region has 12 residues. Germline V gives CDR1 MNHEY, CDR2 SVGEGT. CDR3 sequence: CACSGQAYGQYF. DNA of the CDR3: TGTGCCTGCTCGGGACAAGCCTACGGGCAGTACTTC.

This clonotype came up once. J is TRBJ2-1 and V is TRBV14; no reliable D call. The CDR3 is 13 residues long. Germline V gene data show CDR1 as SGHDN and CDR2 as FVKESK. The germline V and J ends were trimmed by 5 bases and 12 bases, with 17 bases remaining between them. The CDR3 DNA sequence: TGTGCCAGCAGCTCCAACTTAAGCAAAGGGCAGTTCTTC. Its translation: CASSSNLSKGQFF.

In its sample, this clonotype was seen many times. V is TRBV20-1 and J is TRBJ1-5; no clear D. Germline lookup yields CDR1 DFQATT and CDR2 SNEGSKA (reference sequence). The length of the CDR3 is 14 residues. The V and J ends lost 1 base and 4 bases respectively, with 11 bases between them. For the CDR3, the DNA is TGCAGTGCTAGAGTGGGTCAGCTTAATCAGCCCCAGCATTTT. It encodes CSARVGQLNQPQHF.

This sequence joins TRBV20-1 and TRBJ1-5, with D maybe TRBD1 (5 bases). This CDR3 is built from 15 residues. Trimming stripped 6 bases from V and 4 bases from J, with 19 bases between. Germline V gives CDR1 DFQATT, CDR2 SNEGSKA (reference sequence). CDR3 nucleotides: TGCAGTGCACGAGAGACAGCGGATACAAATCAGCCCCAGCATTTT. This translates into CSARETADTNQPQHF.

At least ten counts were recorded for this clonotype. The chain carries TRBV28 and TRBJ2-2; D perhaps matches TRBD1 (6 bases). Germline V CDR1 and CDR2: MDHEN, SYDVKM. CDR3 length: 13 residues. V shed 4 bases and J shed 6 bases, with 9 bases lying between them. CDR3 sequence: CASSSGQSGELFF. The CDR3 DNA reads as TGTGCCAGCAGTTCTGGACAGTCCGGGGAGCTGTTTTTT.

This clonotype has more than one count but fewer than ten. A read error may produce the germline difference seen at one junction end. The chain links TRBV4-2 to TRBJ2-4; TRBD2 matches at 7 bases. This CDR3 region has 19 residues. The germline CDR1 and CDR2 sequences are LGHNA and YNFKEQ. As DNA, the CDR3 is TGTGTCAGCAGCCAGGCGCAAGCTAGCGGATCGTTAGCCAAAAACATTCAGTACTTC. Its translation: CVSSQAQASGSLAKNIQYF.

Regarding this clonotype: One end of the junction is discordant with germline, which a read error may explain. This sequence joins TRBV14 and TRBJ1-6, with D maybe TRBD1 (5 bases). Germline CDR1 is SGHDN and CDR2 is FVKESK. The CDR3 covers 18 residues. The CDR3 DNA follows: TGTCCCAGCAGCCACAGACCGGGACCCCGAGCCTATAATTCACCCTTCCACTTT. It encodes CPSSHRPGPRAYNSPFHF.

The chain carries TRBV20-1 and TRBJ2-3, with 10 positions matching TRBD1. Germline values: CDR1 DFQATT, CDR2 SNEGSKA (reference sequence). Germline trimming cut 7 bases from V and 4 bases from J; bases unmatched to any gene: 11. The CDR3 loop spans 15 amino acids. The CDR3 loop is CSVSPRDRGADTQYF. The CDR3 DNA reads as TGCAGTGTTAGTCCCAGGGACAGGGGTGCAGATACGCAGTATTTT.

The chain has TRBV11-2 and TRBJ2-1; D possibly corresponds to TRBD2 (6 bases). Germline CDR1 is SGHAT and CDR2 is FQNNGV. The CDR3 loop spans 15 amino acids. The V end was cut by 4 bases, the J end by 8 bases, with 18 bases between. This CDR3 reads CASSSHRGMRDEQFF. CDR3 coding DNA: TGTGCCAGCAGCTCACATCGGGGGATGAGGGATGAGCAGTTCTTC.

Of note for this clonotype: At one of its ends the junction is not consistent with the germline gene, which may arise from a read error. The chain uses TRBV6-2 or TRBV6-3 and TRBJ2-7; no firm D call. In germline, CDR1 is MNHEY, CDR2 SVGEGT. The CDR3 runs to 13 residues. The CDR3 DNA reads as TGTGCCAGCAGTTACACGACGGGCTATGAGCACTATTTC. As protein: CASSYTTGYEHYF.

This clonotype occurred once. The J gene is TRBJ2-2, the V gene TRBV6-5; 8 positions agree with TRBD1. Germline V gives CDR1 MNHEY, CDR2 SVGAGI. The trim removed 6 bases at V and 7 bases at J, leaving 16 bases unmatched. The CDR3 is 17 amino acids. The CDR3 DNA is TGTGCCAGCAGCCACAGGACAGGGAATGTAGGCGTCGGGGAGCTGTTTTTT. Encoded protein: CASSHRTGNVGVGELFF.

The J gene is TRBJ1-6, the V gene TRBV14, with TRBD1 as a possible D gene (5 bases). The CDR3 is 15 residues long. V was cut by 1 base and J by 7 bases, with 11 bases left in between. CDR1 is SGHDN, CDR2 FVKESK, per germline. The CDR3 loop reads CASSQGRGENSPLHF. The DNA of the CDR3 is TGTGCCAGCAGCCAAGGGCGGGGGGAGAATTCACCCCTCCACTTT.

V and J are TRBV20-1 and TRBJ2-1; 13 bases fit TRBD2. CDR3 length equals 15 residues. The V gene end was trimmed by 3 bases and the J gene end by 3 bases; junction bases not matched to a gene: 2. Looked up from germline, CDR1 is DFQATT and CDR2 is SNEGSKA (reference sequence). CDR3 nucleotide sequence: TGCAGTGCTAGGGGACTAGCGGGGTACTACAATGAGCAGTTCTTC. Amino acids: CSARGLAGYYNEQFF.

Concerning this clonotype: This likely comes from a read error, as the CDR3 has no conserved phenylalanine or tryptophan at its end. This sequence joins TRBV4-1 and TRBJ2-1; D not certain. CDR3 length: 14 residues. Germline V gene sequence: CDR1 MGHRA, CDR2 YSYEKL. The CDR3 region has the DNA TGCGCCTGCAGCCAAGAAGGGTTTAACAATGAGCAGTTCTCC. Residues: CACSQEGFNNEQFS.

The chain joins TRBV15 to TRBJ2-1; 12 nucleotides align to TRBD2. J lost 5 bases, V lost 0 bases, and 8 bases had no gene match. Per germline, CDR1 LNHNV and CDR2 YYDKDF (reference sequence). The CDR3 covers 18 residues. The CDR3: CATSRDLWWTSGDNEQFF. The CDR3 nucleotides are TGTGCCACCAGCAGAGATTTGTGGTGGACTAGCGGGGACAATGAGCAGTTCTTC.

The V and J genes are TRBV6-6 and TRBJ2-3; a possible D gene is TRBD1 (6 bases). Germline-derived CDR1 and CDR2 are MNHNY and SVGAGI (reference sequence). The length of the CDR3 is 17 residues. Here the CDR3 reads CDGSYVEDSFYTDTQYF. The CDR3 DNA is TGTGACGGCAGTTACGTGGAGGACAGTTTCTACACAGATACGCAGTATTTT.

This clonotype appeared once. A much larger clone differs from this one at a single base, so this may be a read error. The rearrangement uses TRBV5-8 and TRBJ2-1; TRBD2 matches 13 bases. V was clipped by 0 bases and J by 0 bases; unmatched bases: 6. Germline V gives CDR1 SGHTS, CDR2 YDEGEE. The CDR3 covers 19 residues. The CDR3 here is CASSLVGLAGISSYNEQFF. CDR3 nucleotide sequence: TGTGCCAGCAGCTTGGTGGGACTAGCGGGAATAAGCTCCTACAATGAGCAGTTCTTC.

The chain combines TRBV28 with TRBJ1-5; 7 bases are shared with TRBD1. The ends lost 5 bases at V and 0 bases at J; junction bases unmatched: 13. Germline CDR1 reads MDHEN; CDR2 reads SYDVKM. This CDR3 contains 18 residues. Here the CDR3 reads CASSNRDSRGDSNQPQHF. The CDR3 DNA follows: TGTGCCAGCAGTAACCGGGACAGTCGGGGGGATAGCAATCAGCCCCAGCATTTT.

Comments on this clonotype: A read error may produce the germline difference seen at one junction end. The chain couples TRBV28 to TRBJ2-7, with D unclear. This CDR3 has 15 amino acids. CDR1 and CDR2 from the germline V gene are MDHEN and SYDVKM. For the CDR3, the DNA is TGTACCAGCAGTTTCACCGAAGAACCAGGCTACGAGCAGTACTTC. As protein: CTSSFTEEPGYEQYF.